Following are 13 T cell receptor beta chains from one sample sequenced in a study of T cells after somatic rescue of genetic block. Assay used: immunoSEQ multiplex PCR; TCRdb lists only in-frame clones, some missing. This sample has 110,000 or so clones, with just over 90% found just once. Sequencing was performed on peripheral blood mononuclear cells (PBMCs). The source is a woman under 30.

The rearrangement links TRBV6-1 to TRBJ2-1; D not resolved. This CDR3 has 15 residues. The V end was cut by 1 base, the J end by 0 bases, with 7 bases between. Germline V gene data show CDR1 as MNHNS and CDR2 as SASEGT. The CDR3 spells CASSEVDGSYNEQFF. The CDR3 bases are TGTGCCAGCAGTGAAGTGGACGGCTCCTACAATGAGCAGTTCTTC.

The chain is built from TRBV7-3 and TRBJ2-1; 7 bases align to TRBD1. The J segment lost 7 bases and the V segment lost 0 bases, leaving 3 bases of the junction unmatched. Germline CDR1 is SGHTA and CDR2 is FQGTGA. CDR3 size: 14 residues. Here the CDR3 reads CASSLTQGLNEQFF. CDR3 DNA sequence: TGTGCCAGCAGCTTAACACAGGGGTTGAATGAGCAGTTCTTC.

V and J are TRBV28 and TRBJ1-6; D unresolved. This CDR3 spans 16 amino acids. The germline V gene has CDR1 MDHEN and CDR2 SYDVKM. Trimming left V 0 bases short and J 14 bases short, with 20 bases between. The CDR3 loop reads CASSLWEERAALSLHF. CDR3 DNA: TGTGCCAGCAGTTTATGGGAGGAGAGGGCAGCCCTCTCCCTCCACTTT. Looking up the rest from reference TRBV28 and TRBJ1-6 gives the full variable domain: DVKVTQSSRYLVKRTGEKVFLECVQDMDHENMFWYRQDPGLGLRLIYFSYDVKMKEKGDIPEGYSVSREKKERFSLILESASTNQTSMYLCASSLWEERAALSLHFGNGTRLTVT.

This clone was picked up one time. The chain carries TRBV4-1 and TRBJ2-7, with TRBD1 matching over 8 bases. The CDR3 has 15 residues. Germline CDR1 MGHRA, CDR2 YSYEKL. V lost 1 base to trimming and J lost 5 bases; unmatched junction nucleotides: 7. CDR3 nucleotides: TGCGCCAGCAGCCAAGGTGACAGGGGCTTCAACGAGCAGTACTTC. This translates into CASSQGDRGFNEQYF.

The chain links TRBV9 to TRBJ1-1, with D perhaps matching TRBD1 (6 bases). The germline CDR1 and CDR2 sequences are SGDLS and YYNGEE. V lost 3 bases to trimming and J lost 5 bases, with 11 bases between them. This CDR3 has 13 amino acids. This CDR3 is CASSAAGVTEAFF. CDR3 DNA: TGTGCCAGCAGCGCGGCAGGGGTTACTGAAGCTTTCTTT.

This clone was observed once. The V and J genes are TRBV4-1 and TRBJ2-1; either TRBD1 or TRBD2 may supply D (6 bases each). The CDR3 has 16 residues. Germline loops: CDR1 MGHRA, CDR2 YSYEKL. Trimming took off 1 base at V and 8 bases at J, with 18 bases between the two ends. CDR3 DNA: TGCGCCAGCAGCCAAGTGTTCGGGGGCTGGGAGGATGAGCAGTTCTTC. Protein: CASSQVFGGWEDEQFF.

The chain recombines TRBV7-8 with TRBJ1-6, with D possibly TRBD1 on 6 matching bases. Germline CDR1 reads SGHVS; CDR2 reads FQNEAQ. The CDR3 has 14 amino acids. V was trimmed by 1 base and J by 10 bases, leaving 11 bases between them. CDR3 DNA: TGTGCCAGCAGCTTAGACAGGGTTCAATCACCCCTCCACTTT. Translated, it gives CASSLDRVQSPLHF.

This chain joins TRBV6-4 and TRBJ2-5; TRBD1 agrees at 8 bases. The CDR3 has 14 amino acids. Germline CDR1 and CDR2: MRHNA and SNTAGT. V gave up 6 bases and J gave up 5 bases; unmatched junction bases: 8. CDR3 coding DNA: TGTGCCAGCAGCACCGGACAGGGTGCGGAGACCCAGTACTTC. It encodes CASSTGQGAETQYF.

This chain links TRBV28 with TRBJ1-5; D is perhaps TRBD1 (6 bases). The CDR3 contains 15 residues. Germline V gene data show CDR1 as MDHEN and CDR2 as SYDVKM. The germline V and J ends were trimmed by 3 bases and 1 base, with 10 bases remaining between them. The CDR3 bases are TGTGCCAGCAGTTTCTCAGGGGTAAGCAATCAGCCCCAGCATTTT. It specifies CASSFSGVSNQPQHF.

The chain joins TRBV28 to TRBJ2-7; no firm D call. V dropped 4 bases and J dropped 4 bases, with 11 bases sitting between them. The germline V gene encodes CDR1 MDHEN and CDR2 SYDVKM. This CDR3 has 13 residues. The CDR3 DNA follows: TGTGCCAGCAGTTCCTTTGTACCTTACGAGCAGTACTTC. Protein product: CASSSFVPYEQYF.

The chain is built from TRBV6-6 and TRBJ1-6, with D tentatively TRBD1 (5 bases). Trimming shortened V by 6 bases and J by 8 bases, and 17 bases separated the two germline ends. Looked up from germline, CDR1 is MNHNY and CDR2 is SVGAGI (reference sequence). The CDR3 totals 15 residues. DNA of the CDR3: TGTGCCAGCAGCTCCCGGGGGGGAAGGGATTCACCCCTCCACTTT. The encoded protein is CASSSRGGRDSPLHF.

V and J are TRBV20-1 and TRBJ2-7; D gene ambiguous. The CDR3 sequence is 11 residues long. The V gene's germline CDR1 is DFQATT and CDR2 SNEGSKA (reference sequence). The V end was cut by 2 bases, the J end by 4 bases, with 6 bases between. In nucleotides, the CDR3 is TGCAGTGCTAGACAGGATTACGAGCAGTACTTC. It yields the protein CSARQDYEQYF.

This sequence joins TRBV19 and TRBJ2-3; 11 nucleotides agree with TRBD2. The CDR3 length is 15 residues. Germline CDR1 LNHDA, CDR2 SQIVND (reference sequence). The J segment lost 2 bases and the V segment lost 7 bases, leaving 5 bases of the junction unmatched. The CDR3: CASTELAGVTDTQYF. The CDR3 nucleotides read TGTGCCAGTACTGAACTAGCGGGGGTCACAGATACGCAGTATTTT.